The rows below give T cell receptor beta chains drawn from one sample of a study of blood T cell repertoires in COVID-19. The repertoire was sequenced with immunoSEQ multiplex PCR; TCRdb's copy has only in-frame clones and lacks some. The table records fewer than 200,000 clones, around 84% of them present only once. Sequencing input: PBMCs or T cells enriched from blood (not recorded which). These receptors were obtained from a man aged 50 to 60 who had recovered from COVID-19. CDR3s include the opening cysteine and the closing phenylalanine or tryptophan. A D gene is named only where the DNA matches it firmly. Clone size, where shown, is once, few, many, or a class for clones that have expanded.

J gene	V gene	clone size	D gene	CDR3 protein	CDR3 DNA
TRBJ2-3	TRBV7-3	-	-	CASSLRPGLTTDTQYF	TGTGCCAGCAGCTTAAGACCGGGACTTACCACAGATACGCAGTATTTT
TRBJ1-2	TRBV7-8	-	-	CASSLARDPNYGYTF	TGTGCCAGCAGCTTAGCCCGGGATCCTAACTATGGCTACACCTTC
TRBJ2-1	TRBV6-5	-	-	CASSSLDNYNEQFF	TGTGCCAGCAGTTCCTTGGACAACTACAATGAGCAGTTCTTC
TRBJ1-1	TRBV29-1	-	-	CSVGTGGRITEAFF	TGCAGCGTTGGTACGGGGGGGCGGATCACTGAAGCTTTCTTT
TRBJ1-5	TRBV4-1	once	-	CASSQEGGNNQPQHF	TGCGCCAGCAGCCAAGAGGGGGGGAATAATCAGCCCCAGCATTTT
TRBJ2-7	TRBV24-1	once	-	CATSDCMDWISYEQYF	TGTGCCACCAGTGATTGTATGGACTGGATCTCCTACGAGCAGTACTTC
TRBJ1-2	TRBV5-1	-	TRBD1	CASRQTPGQMGGYTF	TGCGCCAGCAGGCAAACGCCGGGACAGATGGGTGGCTACACCTTC
TRBJ2-7	TRBV7-9	-	-	CASSTGYEQYF	TGTGCCAGCAGCACAGGTTACGAGCAGTACTTC
TRBJ2-6	TRBV2	-	TRBD1	CASRNTEGTGPLRANVLTF	TGTGCCAGCAGAAATACAGAAGGGACAGGCCCCTTGAGGGCCAACGTCCTGACTTTC
TRBJ1-3	TRBV13	-	TRBD1	CASSFRDRSSGNTIYF	TGTGCCAGCAGCTTCCGGGACAGGAGCTCTGGAAACACCATATATTTT